These 10 T cell receptor beta chains share one sample of origin, sequenced in a study of identical twins. TCRdb called the 5' RACE reads again in MiXCR, with one record for every CDR3 protein. The data contain roughly 770,000 distinct CDR3 sequences, 15% to 20% of them seen just once; the ten biggest clones take up around 13%. These data are also associated with another study on T cells expressing NK-cell markers.

The sequenced material came from PBMCs. The receptors shown here come from a woman aged 18-29 years in good health.

This clonotype was picked up a small number of times. This chain's CDR3 is CASSINRVSEQFF. Written as DNA, the CDR3 is TGTGCCAGCAGCATCAACCGGGTCTCAGAGCAGTTCTTC. The gene calls are TRBV7-2 and TRBJ2-1, with unresolved D. V was trimmed by 5 bases and J by 10 bases, leaving 15 bases between them. CDR3 size: 13 residues. In germline, CDR1 is SGHTA, CDR2 FQGNSA.

This clonotype was detected a few times. The chain couples TRBV5-1 to TRBJ1-1; no definite D call. CDR3 size: 12 residues. The V and J ends lost 5 bases and 5 bases respectively, with 10 bases between them. Germline-derived CDR1 and CDR2 are SGHRS and YFSETQ. CDR3 amino acids: CASSNIQTEAFF. As DNA, the CDR3 is TGCGCCAGCAGTAACATCCAGACTGAAGCTTTCTTT.

This clonotype was detected a few times. The chain employs TRBV20-1 and TRBJ1-3; D is unresolved. The CDR3 has 14 amino acids. Per germline, CDR1 DFQATT and CDR2 SNEGSKA (reference sequence). The V gene lost 5 bases and the J gene lost 7 bases, with 18 bases spanning the gap. The CDR3 loop is CSAAQTRTGNTIYF. In DNA form, the CDR3 reads TGCAGTGCTGCCCAGACCCGGACGGGTAACACCATATATTTT.

This clonotype was seen more than once but under ten times. CDR3 in amino acids: CASTGGGFRTDTQYF. CDR3 nucleotide sequence: TGTGCCAGCACTGGCGGAGGGTTCAGGACAGATACGCAGTATTTT. The rearrangement links TRBV7-9 to TRBJ2-3, with a tentative D call TRBD2 (6 bases). CDR3 length: 15 amino acids. Deletions cut 7 bases from V and 3 bases from J, with 17 bases between. CDR1 and CDR2 from the germline V gene are SEHNR and FQNEAQ (reference sequence).

This clonotype was recorded at least ten times. The V gene is TRBV20-1, the J gene TRBJ2-3; 8 bases align to TRBD2. The germline V gene has CDR1 DFQATT and CDR2 SNEGSKA (reference sequence). This CDR3 contains 14 residues. Germline trimming cut 3 bases from V and 0 bases from J; bases unmatched to any gene: 2. CDR3 region: CSARRGASTDTQYF. CDR3 sequence (DNA): TGCAGTGCTAGGCGGGGGGCTAGCACAGATACGCAGTATTTT.

This clonotype has a handful of counts. The J gene is TRBJ2-7, the V gene TRBV29-1, with D perhaps TRBD2 (5 bases). The CDR3 has 11 residues. V gave up 4 bases and J gave up 1 base, with 5 bases separating them. The germline gives CDR1 SQVTM, CDR2 ANQGSEA. CDR3 in amino acids: CSVGTSYEQYF. The CDR3 DNA reads TGCAGCGTTGGGACTTCCTACGAGCAGTACTTC.

This clonotype was picked up a small number of times. The V call is TRBV5-6, the J call TRBJ2-2; TRBD2 matches at 7 bases. After removal of 0 bases from V and 3 bases from J, the junction contained 5 bases not matched to a gene. Germline-derived CDR1 and CDR2 are SGHDT and YYEEEE. The CDR3 is 16 amino acids. The CDR3 sequence: CASSLDGRSHTGELFF. DNA for the CDR3: TGTGCCAGCAGCTTGGACGGGAGGTCCCACACCGGGGAGCTGTTTTTT.

The J gene is TRBJ2-1, the V gene TRBV7-6, with 13 bases fitting TRBD2. Looked up from germline, CDR1 is SGHVS and CDR2 is FNYEAQ. This CDR3 has 20 residues. Losses at the gene ends were 4 bases for V and 5 bases for J; bases not matched to a gene: 17. The CDR3 DNA follows: TGTGCCAGCAGCTCAGGCGGGGTGGTGCTACTAGCGGGGGGGAACAATGAGCAGTTCTTC. It encodes CASSSGGVVLLAGGNNEQFF.

This clonotype was recorded once. V and J are TRBV5-1 and TRBJ1-1; 7 bases line up with TRBD1. The CDR3 is 15 amino acids. The V segment lost 4 bases and the J segment 4 bases; nucleotides outside the gene matches: 10. Germline V gene sequence: CDR1 SGHRS, CDR2 YFSETQ. In nucleotides, the CDR3 is TGCGCCAGCAGCACTTCGACAGGGTTGGGCACTGAAGCTTTCTTT. It codes for CASSTSTGLGTEAFF.

This clonotype was seen only a few times. The chain combines TRBV7-8 with TRBJ1-1, with TRBD1 matching over 7 bases. Germline V CDR1 and CDR2: SGHVS, FQNEAQ. J lost 4 bases, V lost 1 base, and 9 bases had no gene match. The CDR3 runs to 16 residues. CDR3 in DNA: TGTGCCAGCAGCTTAGGGGGGACAGCGAGGCCCACTGAAGCTTTCTTT. Encoded protein: CASSLGGTARPTEAFF.